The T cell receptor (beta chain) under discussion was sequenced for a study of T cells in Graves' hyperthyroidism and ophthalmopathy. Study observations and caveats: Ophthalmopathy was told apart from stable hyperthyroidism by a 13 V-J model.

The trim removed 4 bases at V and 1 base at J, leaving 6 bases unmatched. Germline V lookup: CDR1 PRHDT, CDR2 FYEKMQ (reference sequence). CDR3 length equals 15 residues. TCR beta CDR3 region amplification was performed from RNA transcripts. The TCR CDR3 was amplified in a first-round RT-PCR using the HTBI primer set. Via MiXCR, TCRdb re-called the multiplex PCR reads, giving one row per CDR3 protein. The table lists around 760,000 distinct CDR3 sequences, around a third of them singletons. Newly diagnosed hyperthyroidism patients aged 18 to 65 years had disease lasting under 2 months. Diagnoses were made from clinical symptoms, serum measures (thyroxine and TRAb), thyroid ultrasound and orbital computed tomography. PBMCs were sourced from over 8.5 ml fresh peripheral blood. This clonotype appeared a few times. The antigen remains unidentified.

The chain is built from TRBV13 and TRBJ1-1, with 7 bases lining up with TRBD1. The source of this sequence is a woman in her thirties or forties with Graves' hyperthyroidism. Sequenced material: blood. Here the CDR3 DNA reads TGTGCCAGCAGCTCCTACAGACAGGGGAACACTGAAGCTTTCTTT. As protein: CASSSYRQGNTEAFF.